Below, 4 T cell receptor beta chains from the same sample are listed, as sequenced in a study of early T cells in non-severe SARS-CoV-2 infection. In TCRdb, the 5' RACE reads were re-called with MiXCR into one record per CDR3 protein. The profile shows more than 55,000 distinct CDR3 sequences, around 12% of them singletons. Specimen: whole blood. The origin of the receptors is an adult who was a healthcare worker with PCR-confirmed SARS-CoV-2 infection or an uninfected control (not recorded which).

This clonotype was seen more than once but under ten times. The rearrangement uses TRBV12-3 or TRBV12-4 and TRBJ1-5; 7 nucleotides align to TRBD1. The CDR3 covers 16 residues. J lost 2 bases, V lost 1 base, and 5 bases had no gene match. In nucleotides, the CDR3 is TGTGCCAGCAGTTTAGGACAGGGTGGCGGCAATCAGCCCCAGCATTTT. It translates to CASSLGQGGGNQPQHF.

At least ten counts were recorded for this clonotype. The V and J genes are TRBV7-2 and TRBJ2-3, with D perhaps matching TRBD1 (5 bases). The germline CDR1 and CDR2 sequences are SGHTA and FQGNSA. The CDR3 runs to 15 residues. Trimming pared 1 base from V and 6 bases from J, leaving 14 bases between. CDR3: CASSLGSLDTDTQYF. CDR3 coding DNA: TGTGCCAGCAGCTTAGGGTCCCTGGACACGGATACGCAGTATTTT.

At least ten counts were recorded for this clonotype. The gene calls are TRBV11-2 and TRBJ2-2; D remains unclear. The germline V and J ends were trimmed by 5 bases and 8 bases, with 6 bases remaining between them. The CDR3 is 11 amino acids. Germline V gives CDR1 SGHAT, CDR2 FQNNGV. CDR3 in amino acids: CASSLAGELFF. The CDR3 coding sequence is TGTGCCAGCAGCCTTGCAGGGGAGCTGTTTTTT. The full variable domain, its missing parts supplied by reference TRBV11-2 and TRBJ2-2, is EAGVAQSPRYKIIEKRQSVAFWCNPISGHATLYWYQQILGQGPKLLIQFQNNGVVDDSQLPKDRFSAERLKGVDSTLKIQPAKLEDSAVYLCASSLAGELFFGEGSRLTVL.

This clonotype was recorded many times. The V call is TRBV14, the J call TRBJ2-5; D unclear. The ends were cut back, 2 bases at V and 9 bases at J, with 13 bases in the middle. CDR1 SGHDN and CDR2 FVKESK come from the germline V gene. The CDR3 spans 13 residues. This CDR3 is CASSQQFKRSQYF. CDR3 DNA: TGTGCCAGCAGCCAACAGTTCAAGAGATCCCAGTACTTC. Complete variable domain (other parts from reference TRBV14 and TRBJ2-5): EAGVTQFPSHSVIEKGQTVTLRCDPISGHDNLYWYRRVMGKEIKFLLHFVKESKQDESGMPNNRFLAERTGGTYSTLKVQPAELEDSGVYFCASSQQFKRSQYFGPGTRLLVL.